A selection of T cell receptor beta chains follows, all from one sample in a study of T cell responses to AZD1222 COVID-19 vaccine. Clones were read by immunoSEQ multiplex PCR, and TCRdb kept only the in-frame ones, dropping some. The data hold approximately 150,000 clones, with 90% observed a single time. The specimen comprised peripheral blood, sampled 28 days after the second AZD1222 dose. These receptors came from an adult who received the AZD1222 COVID-19 vaccine. Both conserved end residues are part of each CDR3. A D gene is named only where the DNA matches it firmly. Size values are once, few and many counts, or a class for expanded clones, and some rows have none.

abundance: -
j_gene: TRBJ2-7
d_gene: -
v_gene: TRBV7-9
CDR3aa: CASSYRGGTPSYEQYF
CDR3nt: TGTGCCAGCAGCTATAGGGGGGGGACCCCCTCCTACGAGCAGTACTTC

abundance: -
j_gene: TRBJ2-7
d_gene: -
v_gene: TRBV28
CDR3aa: CASSPSRFEQYF
CDR3nt: TGTGCCAGCAGTCCCTCGAGGTTCGAGCAGTACTTC

abundance: -
j_gene: TRBJ2-1
d_gene: TRBD2
v_gene: TRBV28
CDR3aa: CASSPAGGNNEQFF
CDR3nt: TGTGCCAGCAGCCCCGCGGGAGGAAACAATGAGCAGTTCTTC

abundance: -
j_gene: TRBJ1-5
d_gene: TRBD1
v_gene: TRBV6-5
CDR3aa: CASSYDRGGPQHF
CDR3nt: TGTGCCAGCAGTTACGACAGGGGAGGGCCCCAGCATTTT

abundance: -
j_gene: TRBJ2-1
d_gene: -
v_gene: TRBV5-1
CDR3aa: CASSSGLRYNEQFF
CDR3nt: TGCGCCAGCAGCTCGGGACTTCGCTACAATGAGCAGTTCTTC

abundance: -
j_gene: TRBJ1-6
d_gene: -
v_gene: TRBV29-1
CDR3aa: CSVARDLNSPLHF
CDR3nt: TGCAGCGTCGCCCGGGACCTAAATTCACCCCTCCACTTT

abundance: -
j_gene: TRBJ2-1
d_gene: TRBD2
v_gene: TRBV6-4
CDR3aa: CASSPGLASDEQFF
CDR3nt: TGTGCCAGCAGCCCGGGACTAGCGAGCGATGAGCAGTTCTTC

abundance: -
j_gene: TRBJ1-2
d_gene: -
v_gene: TRBV6-2/TRBV6-3
CDR3aa: CASSAPGHYGYTF
CDR3nt: TGTGCCAGCAGTGCTCCGGGACACTATGGCTACACCTTC

abundance: -
j_gene: TRBJ1-1
d_gene: -
v_gene: TRBV3-1/TRBV3-2
CDR3aa: CASSQDRGAAFF
CDR3nt: TGTGCCAGCAGCCAAGATCGGGGGGCAGCTTTCTTT

abundance: -
j_gene: TRBJ1-6
d_gene: TRBD1
v_gene: TRBV5-1
CDR3aa: CASSSYWTGDANSPLHF
CDR3nt: TGCGCCAGCAGCTCGTACTGGACAGGGGACGCGAATTCACCCCTCCACTTT

abundance: -
j_gene: TRBJ2-5
d_gene: -
v_gene: TRBV28
CDR3aa: CASSRGTARETQYF
CDR3nt: TGTGCCAGCAGTCGGGGGACAGCGAGAGAGACCCAGTACTTC

abundance: -
j_gene: TRBJ2-7
d_gene: -
v_gene: TRBV28
CDR3aa: CASREGGALSYEQYF
CDR3nt: TGTGCCAGCAGAGAGGGGGGGGCCTTATCCTACGAGCAGTACTTC

abundance: -
j_gene: TRBJ1-6
d_gene: -
v_gene: TRBV2
CDR3aa: CASSPGAGSPLHF
CDR3nt: TGTGCCAGCAGCCCGGGTGCGGGTTCACCCCTCCACTTT

abundance: many
j_gene: TRBJ2-1
d_gene: -
v_gene: TRBV7-9
CDR3aa: CASSSLSGNSYNEQFF
CDR3nt: TGTGCCAGCAGCTCCCTAAGCGGCAACTCCTACAATGAGCAGTTCTTC

abundance: -
j_gene: TRBJ2-1
d_gene: -
v_gene: TRBV7-9
CDR3aa: CASSRLALNEQFF
CDR3nt: TGTGCCAGCAGCCGATTAGCGCTAAATGAGCAGTTCTTC

abundance: once
j_gene: TRBJ1-1
d_gene: TRBD1
v_gene: TRBV11-2
CDR3aa: CASSLFRIGGRDSEAFF
CDR3nt: TGTGCCAGCAGCTTATTTCGTATCGGGGGCAGGGACAGTGAAGCTTTCTTT

abundance: -
j_gene: TRBJ1-5
d_gene: -
v_gene: TRBV7-9
CDR3aa: CASRAYEGQPQHF
CDR3nt: TGTGCCAGCAGAGCTTACGAAGGTCAGCCCCAGCATTTT

abundance: -
j_gene: TRBJ1-2
d_gene: -
v_gene: TRBV6-4
CDR3aa: CASSGDQGGSYGYTF
CDR3nt: TGTGCCAGCAGTGGGGATCAAGGGGGAAGCTATGGCTACACCTTC

abundance: -
j_gene: TRBJ2-6
d_gene: -
v_gene: TRBV6-6
CDR3aa: CASSYSGFYGANVLTF
CDR3nt: TGTGCCAGCAGTTACTCAGGGTTTTATGGGGCCAACGTCCTGACTTTC

abundance: -
j_gene: TRBJ2-2
d_gene: TRBD2
v_gene: TRBV3-1/TRBV3-2
CDR3aa: CASSQLAGASKGELFF
CDR3nt: TGTGCCAGCAGCCAACTAGCGGGAGCTTCCAAGGGGGAGCTGTTTTTT

abundance: -
j_gene: TRBJ1-5
d_gene: TRBD1
v_gene: TRBV7-8
CDR3aa: CASSLGTGIDHQPQHF
CDR3nt: TGTGCCAGCAGCTTAGGGACAGGGATAGACCATCAGCCCCAGCATTTT

abundance: once
j_gene: TRBJ1-5
d_gene: -
v_gene: TRBV6-5
CDR3aa: CASSYVGDGNQPQHF
CDR3nt: TGTGCCAGCAGTTACGTAGGGGATGGCAATCAGCCCCAGCATTTT

abundance: -
j_gene: TRBJ2-1
d_gene: TRBD2
v_gene: TRBV18
CDR3aa: CASSPSGTSGSPEQFF
CDR3nt: TGTGCCAGCTCACCATCTGGGACTAGCGGGTCCCCAGAGCAGTTCTTC

abundance: -
j_gene: TRBJ1-5
d_gene: -
v_gene: TRBV9
CDR3aa: CASSPGGASNQPQHF
CDR3nt: TGTGCCAGCAGCCCAGGAGGAGCTAGCAATCAGCCCCAGCATTTT

abundance: few
j_gene: TRBJ2-7
d_gene: TRBD1
v_gene: TRBV24-1
CDR3aa: CATSGDRGASLYF
CDR3nt: TGTGCCACCAGTGGGGACAGAGGTGCATCTCTGTACTTC

abundance: many
j_gene: TRBJ2-5
d_gene: TRBD1
v_gene: TRBV7-2
CDR3aa: CASSLVQRGQGLETQYF
CDR3nt: TGTGCCAGCAGCTTAGTGCAGCGGGGACAGGGTCTTGAGACCCAGTACTTC

abundance: once
j_gene: TRBJ2-7
d_gene: -
v_gene: TRBV30
CDR3aa: CAWRNPTRHEQYF
CDR3nt: TGTGCCTGGAGAAACCCCACACGACACGAGCAGTACTTC

abundance: -
j_gene: TRBJ2-1
d_gene: -
v_gene: TRBV28
CDR3aa: CASSSGSSYNEQFF
CDR3nt: TGTGCCAGCAGTAGCGGTAGCTCCTACAATGAGCAGTTCTTC

abundance: -
j_gene: TRBJ1-5
d_gene: -
v_gene: TRBV6-6
CDR3aa: CASSYSNSGLEGF
CDR3nt: TGTGCCAGCAGTTACTCGAATTCAGGGCTAGAGGGGTTT

abundance: -
j_gene: TRBJ1-4
d_gene: -
v_gene: TRBV18
CDR3aa: CASSQGLNEKLFF
CDR3nt: TGTGCCAGCTCACAGGGGCTTAATGAAAAACTGTTTTTT

abundance: -
j_gene: TRBJ1-3
d_gene: -
v_gene: TRBV6-5
CDR3aa: CASSYSSSFGGNTIYF
CDR3nt: TGTGCCAGCAGTTACTCTAGTAGTTTCGGTGGAAACACCATATATTTT

abundance: -
j_gene: TRBJ2-7
d_gene: -
v_gene: TRBV7-9
CDR3aa: CASAPGARGEQYF
CDR3nt: TGTGCCAGCGCCCCGGGGGCGCGAGGCGAGCAGTACTTC

abundance: -
j_gene: TRBJ2-7
d_gene: -
v_gene: TRBV6-5
CDR3aa: CASSYSVGEQYF
CDR3nt: TGTGCCAGCAGTTACTCGGTAGGCGAGCAGTACTTC

abundance: -
j_gene: TRBJ2-1
d_gene: -
v_gene: TRBV6-2/TRBV6-3
CDR3aa: CASSYSRRGRAYNEQFF
CDR3nt: TGTGCCAGCAGTTACTCGCGACGGGGGAGAGCTTACAATGAGCAGTTCTTC

abundance: -
j_gene: TRBJ1-6
d_gene: -
v_gene: TRBV3-1/TRBV3-2
CDR3aa: CASSQEWGGNSPLHF
CDR3nt: TGTGCCAGCAGCCAAGAGTGGGGGGGAAATTCACCCCTCCACTTT

abundance: -
j_gene: TRBJ1-2
d_gene: TRBD1
v_gene: TRBV7-8
CDR3aa: CASSLAGTEYGYTF
CDR3nt: TGTGCCAGCAGCTTAGCCGGGACAGAATATGGCTACACCTTC

abundance: -
j_gene: TRBJ2-5
d_gene: -
v_gene: TRBV6-5
CDR3aa: CASSIRTEQETQYF
CDR3nt: TGTGCCAGCAGTATACGGACGGAACAAGAGACCCAGTACTTC

abundance: -
j_gene: TRBJ2-7
d_gene: TRBD2
v_gene: TRBV28
CDR3aa: CASSDSSGRGDGQYF
CDR3nt: TGTGCCAGCAGCGATTCGTCGGGGAGGGGAGATGGGCAGTACTTC

abundance: -
j_gene: TRBJ2-2
d_gene: -
v_gene: TRBV5-1
CDR3aa: CASSLSDSTNTGELFF
CDR3nt: TGCGCCAGCAGCTTGTCGGACAGCACGAACACCGGGGAGCTGTTTTTT

abundance: -
j_gene: TRBJ1-2
d_gene: -
v_gene: TRBV2
CDR3aa: CASRMQGIGGYTF
CDR3nt: TGTGCCAGCAGGATGCAGGGTATTGGGGGCTACACCTTC

abundance: -
j_gene: TRBJ2-7
d_gene: -
v_gene: TRBV3-1/TRBV3-2
CDR3aa: CASSQDGSPHEQYF
CDR3nt: TGTGCCAGCAGCCAAGACGGTAGCCCCCACGAGCAGTACTTC

abundance: -
j_gene: TRBJ1-4
d_gene: -
v_gene: TRBV28
CDR3aa: CASSPPTGYSEKLFF
CDR3nt: TGTGCCAGCAGTCCCCCGACAGGATATTCTGAAAAACTGTTTTTT

abundance: -
j_gene: TRBJ2-7
d_gene: -
v_gene: TRBV7-2
CDR3aa: CASSLVGISYEQYF
CDR3nt: TGTGCCAGCAGCTTAGTGGGCATCTCCTACGAGCAGTACTTC

abundance: -
j_gene: TRBJ2-5
d_gene: TRBD2
v_gene: TRBV6-5
CDR3aa: CASSYWGGTQYF
CDR3nt: TGTGCCAGCAGTTACTGGGGGGGAACCCAGTACTTC

abundance: -
j_gene: TRBJ1-6
d_gene: -
v_gene: TRBV5-8
CDR3aa: CASSRVPSTSPLHF
CDR3nt: TGTGCCAGCAGCCGGGTCCCTTCAACTTCACCCCTCCACTTT

abundance: -
j_gene: TRBJ2-7
d_gene: -
v_gene: TRBV11-2
CDR3aa: CASSLFHSYEQYF
CDR3nt: TGTGCCAGCAGCTTGTTCCATTCCTACGAGCAGTACTTC

abundance: -
j_gene: TRBJ2-7
d_gene: -
v_gene: TRBV7-9
CDR3aa: CASSLALGYEQYF
CDR3nt: TGTGCCAGCAGCTTAGCACTTGGATACGAGCAGTACTTC